This record covers a single T cell receptor beta chain. Its binding antigen is unknown. No per-base quality is available; no much larger clone lies one base away. The data belong to a study of human T cells and chemical hapten exposure (dated by TCRdb to about 2021). Regarding the research as a whole: For sensitization, 2% DPC in acetone was applied to a roughly 2 cm by roughly 2 cm area of upper inner arm skin. Throughout the study period of around 25 weeks, patients also received therapeutic DPC doses to the scalp every week. Patch testing was performed on the upper back with Finn chambers containing 0.01% DPC, and the patch tests were scored after 6 days according to International Contact Dermatitis Research Group standards. Alopecia areata with under or over 50% scalp involvement, alopecia totalis and alopecia universalis were represented in the patient cohort, which was mostly female. Libraries were combined into a pool for sequencing, and differences in TCR yield between samples came mainly from small differences in library volumes within the pool. The study tracked peripheral blood TCR repertoire changes in vivo during primary and secondary sensitization to the hapten diphenylcyclopropenone (DPC) in alopecia patients. Patient blood was sampled pre-sensitization (week 0) and at 2, 6 and about 24 weeks after DPC sensitization. Around 30 alopecia patients provided blood for TCR sequencing at one to four time points (pre-sensitization, 2, 6 and 24 weeks). Summary of the overall study and its limitations: Repeated subsampling changed both the strength of the expansion versus patch-test correlation and the threshold at which that correlation became significant. DPC sensitization did not change the number of TCRs with a frequency above 1 in 1000, and there was no evidence of changes in global repertoire structure. Compared with pre-sensitization or healthy control sets, expanded TCRs formed significantly more large CDR3 similarity clusters, which is consistent with antigen-driven responses. Patch test score correlated positively with the number of PT1 expanded TCRs, reaching significance at thresholds 8, 16 and 32 but not at 4. Because every patient had alopecia, a presumed autoimmune disease, the patients' immune response might differ from that of healthy individuals.

Libraries were built with RACE. Sequencing was performed on a NextSeq 500. During library preparation, unique molecular identifiers were attached to individual cDNA molecules so that TCRs could be counted in a quantitative, reproducible way. For every blood RNA sample, sequencing covered both the TCR alpha and TCR beta chains. In the original analysis: Samples had a median of approximately 96,000 TCRs, with a range from roughly 20,000 to 690,600. V, J and CDR3 annotation of the TCR reads was carried out using the Decombinator software suite. To make PS versus PT1 abundance plots, every sample was subsampled to the same number of TCRs (28,000). Expanded TCRs were defined as absent before sensitization and observed at least eight times at the 2-week time point. The raw public reads went through TCRdb reprocessing: fastp at Q25, MiXCR clone calling, in-frame beta chains kept. All rows with the same CDR3 protein become a single entry with the most common DNA and genes. Here the V and J calls rest on TCRdb's processing, not on the authors' analysis. Recorded for this sample are about 120,000 distinct CDR3 sequences; roughly 13% of them occurred a single time. 0.9% to 0.95% of the sample goes to the ten largest clones.

Explained via the paper, the time point label denotes: patch test 1, 2 weeks after DPC sensitization. The treatment or condition label on this specimen signifies: therapeutic diphenylcyclopropenone sensitization with weekly scalp DPC. At every patch-test visit, the blood draw took place before the patch test was put on. Eligible patients were aged 18 to 70, diagnosed with alopecia, deemed suitable for DPC therapy, and excluded if pregnant. Total RNA was isolated from unfractionated whole blood collected in Tempus Blood RNA tubes. The germline V gene specifies SGHDT as CDR1 and YYEEEE as CDR2. V drops 10 bases and J drops 4 bases, leaving 16 bases in between. Measured from the cysteine to the phenylalanine, the CDR3 is 13 residues long. Only the CDR3 DNA stays, 39 bases, in frame from base 1.

The source material was whole blood, sampled in connection with sensitization to the hapten diphenylcyclopropenone (DPC). This TCR was recovered from a man aged 18-30 years with alopecia areata. Some clones in this sample may be carry-over from other donors' samples. The chain is made from TRBV5-6 and TRBJ2-3; a tentative D call is TRBD2 (6 bases match). In nucleotides, the sequence is TGTGCCTGCGACGGTCCGGGGGCAGATACGCAGTATTTT. Protein translation: CACDGPGADTQYF.